This TCR beta chain was identified during a study of T cells after yellow fever vaccination. The CDR3 is made up of 13 amino acids. V gave up 5 bases and J gave up 4 bases, with 12 bases separating them. The germline V gene encodes CDR1 DFQATT and CDR2 SNEGSKA (reference sequence). This clonotype was recorded a few times. MiXCR was run by TCRdb on the 5' RACE reads, yielding one entry per CDR3 protein. The sample gives some 350,000 distinct CDR3 sequences, 4.1% of which show up once; roughly 25% is in the top ten. The sequencing here drew on PBMCs, taken 5 days after the yellow fever booster vaccination. This clonotype was sampled from a man aged 18 to 30 who received the YFV17D yellow fever vaccine. The chain carries TRBV20-1 and TRBJ1-3, with D possibly being TRBD1 (5 bases). The CDR3 DNA is TGCAGTGCTCGGGGGGGGGTAGGAAACACCATATATTTT. Translated: CSARGGVGNTIYF.